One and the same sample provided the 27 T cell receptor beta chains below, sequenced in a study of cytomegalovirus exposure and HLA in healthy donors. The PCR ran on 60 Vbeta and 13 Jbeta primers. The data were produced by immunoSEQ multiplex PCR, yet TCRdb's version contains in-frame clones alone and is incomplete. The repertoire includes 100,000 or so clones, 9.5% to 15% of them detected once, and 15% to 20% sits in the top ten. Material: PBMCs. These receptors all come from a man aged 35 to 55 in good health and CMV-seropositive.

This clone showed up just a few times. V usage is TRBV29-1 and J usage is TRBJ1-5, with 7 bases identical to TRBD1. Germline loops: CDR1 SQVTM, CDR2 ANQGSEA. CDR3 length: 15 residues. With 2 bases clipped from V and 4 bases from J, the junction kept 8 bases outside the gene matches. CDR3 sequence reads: CSVELTGEANQPQHF. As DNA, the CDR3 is TGCAGCGTTGAATTAACAGGGGAGGCGAATCAGCCCCAGCATTTT.

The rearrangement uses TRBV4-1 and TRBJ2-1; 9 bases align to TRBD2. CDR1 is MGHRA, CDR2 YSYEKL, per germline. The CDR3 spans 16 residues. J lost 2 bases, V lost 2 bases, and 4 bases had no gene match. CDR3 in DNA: TGCGCCAGCAGCCAAACTAGCGGGCATCCCTACAATGAGCAGTTCTTC. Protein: CASSQTSGHPYNEQFF.

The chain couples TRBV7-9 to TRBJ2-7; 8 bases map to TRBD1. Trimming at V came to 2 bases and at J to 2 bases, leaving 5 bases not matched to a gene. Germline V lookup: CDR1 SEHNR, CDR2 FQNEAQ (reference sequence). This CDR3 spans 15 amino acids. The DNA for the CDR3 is TGTGCCAGCAGCTTATACTCGGACAGGGCCTACGAGCAGTACTTC. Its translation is CASSLYSDRAYEQYF.

Written as DNA, the CDR3 is TGTGCCAGCAAAGGGACTAGCGGCACCTACGAGCAGTACTTC. This gives the protein CASKGTSGTYEQYF. The J gene is TRBJ2-7, the V gene TRBV2, with 11 bases fitting TRBD2. CDR3 length: 14 residues. The ends lost 7 bases at V and 2 bases at J; junction bases unmatched: 4. Germline CDR1 is SNHLY and CDR2 is FYNNEI. The full variable domain, completed using reference TRBV2 and TRBJ2-7, is EPEVTQTPSHQVTQMGQEVILRCVPISNHLYFYWYRQILGQKVEFLVSFYNNEISEKSEIFDDQFSVERPDGSNFTLKIRSTKLEDSAMYFCASKGTSGTYEQYFGPGTRLTVT.

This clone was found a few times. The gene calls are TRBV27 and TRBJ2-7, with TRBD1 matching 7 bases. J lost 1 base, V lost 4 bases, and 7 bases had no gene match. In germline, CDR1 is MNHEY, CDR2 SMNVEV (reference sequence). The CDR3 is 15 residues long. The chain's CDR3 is CASSSYADRSYEQYF. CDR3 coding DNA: TGTGCCAGCAGTTCGTACGCGGACAGGTCCTACGAGCAGTACTTC.

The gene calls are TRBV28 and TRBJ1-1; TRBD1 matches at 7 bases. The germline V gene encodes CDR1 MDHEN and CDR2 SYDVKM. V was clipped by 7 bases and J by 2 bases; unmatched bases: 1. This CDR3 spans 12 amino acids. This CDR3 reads CASIGGNTEAFF. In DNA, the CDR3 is TGTGCCAGCATAGGGGGCAACACTGAAGCTTTCTTT.

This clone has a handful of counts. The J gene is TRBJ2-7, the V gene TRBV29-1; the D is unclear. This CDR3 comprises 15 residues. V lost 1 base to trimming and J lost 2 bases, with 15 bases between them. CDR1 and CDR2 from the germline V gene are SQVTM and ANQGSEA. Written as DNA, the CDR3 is TGCAGCGTTGAAGGGGCCAGCAGGTCGCCCTACGAGCAGTACTTC. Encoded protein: CSVEGASRSPYEQYF.

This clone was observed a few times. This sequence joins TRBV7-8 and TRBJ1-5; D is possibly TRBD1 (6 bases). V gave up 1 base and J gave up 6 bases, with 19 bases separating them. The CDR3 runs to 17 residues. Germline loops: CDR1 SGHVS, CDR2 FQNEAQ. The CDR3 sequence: CASSLGPPPVGGQPQHF. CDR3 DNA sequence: TGTGCCAGCAGCTTAGGGCCTCCTCCGGTAGGGGGTCAGCCCCAGCATTTT.

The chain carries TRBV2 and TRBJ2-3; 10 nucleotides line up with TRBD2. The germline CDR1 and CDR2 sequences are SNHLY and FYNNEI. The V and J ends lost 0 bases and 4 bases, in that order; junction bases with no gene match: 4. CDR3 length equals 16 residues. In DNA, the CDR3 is TGTGCCAGCAGTGAAGCGTGGCTAGCGGGAGCAGATACGCAGTATTTT. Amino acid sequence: CASSEAWLAGADTQYF.

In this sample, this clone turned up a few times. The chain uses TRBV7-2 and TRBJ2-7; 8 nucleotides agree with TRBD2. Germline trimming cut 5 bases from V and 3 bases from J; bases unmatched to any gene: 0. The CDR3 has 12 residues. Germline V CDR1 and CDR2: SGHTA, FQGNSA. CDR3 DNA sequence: TGTGCCAGCAGCGGGACTAGCTACGAGCAGTACTTC. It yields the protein CASSGTSYEQYF. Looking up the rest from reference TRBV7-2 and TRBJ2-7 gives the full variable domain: GAGVSQSPSNKVTEKGKDVELRCDPISGHTALYWYRQSLGQGLEFLIYFQGNSAPDKSGLPSDRFSAERTGGSVSTLTIQRTQQEDSAVYLCASSGTSYEQYFGPGTRLTVT.

The CDR3 protein is CASSLGTGVLTDYEQYF. CDR3 sequence (DNA): TGTGCCAGCAGCTTAGGGACAGGGGTCTTGACCGACTACGAGCAGTACTTC. V usage is TRBV7-8 and J usage is TRBJ2-7; 9 bases align to TRBD1. The CDR3 sequence is 17 residues long. V lost 1 base to trimming and J lost 3 bases; unmatched junction nucleotides: 10. Germline lookup yields CDR1 SGHVS and CDR2 FQNEAQ.

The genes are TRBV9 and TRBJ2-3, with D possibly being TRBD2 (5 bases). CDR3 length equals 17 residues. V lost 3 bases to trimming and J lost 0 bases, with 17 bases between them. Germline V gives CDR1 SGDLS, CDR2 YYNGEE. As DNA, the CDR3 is TGTGCCAGCAGCGACGGAGACTACCTTACTAGCACAGATACGCAGTATTTT. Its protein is CASSDGDYLTSTDTQYF.

CDR3 residues: CASSSTVAALTYEQYF. Written as DNA, the CDR3 is TGTGCCAGCAGTTCGACAGTCGCGGCTCTTACCTACGAGCAGTACTTC. J is TRBJ2-7 and V is TRBV27; D is perhaps TRBD1 (5 bases). This CDR3 is 16 amino acids long. The germline V and J ends were trimmed by 4 bases and 2 bases, with 18 bases remaining between them. From germline, CDR1 is MNHEY and CDR2 SMNVEV (reference sequence).

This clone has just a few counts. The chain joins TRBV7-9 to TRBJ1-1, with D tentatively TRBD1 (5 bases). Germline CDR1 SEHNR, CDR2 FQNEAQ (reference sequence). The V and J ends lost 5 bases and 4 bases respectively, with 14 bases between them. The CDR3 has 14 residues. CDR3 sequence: CASSHDSIGTEAFF. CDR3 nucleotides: TGTGCCAGCAGCCACGACAGTATAGGCACTGAAGCTTTCTTT.

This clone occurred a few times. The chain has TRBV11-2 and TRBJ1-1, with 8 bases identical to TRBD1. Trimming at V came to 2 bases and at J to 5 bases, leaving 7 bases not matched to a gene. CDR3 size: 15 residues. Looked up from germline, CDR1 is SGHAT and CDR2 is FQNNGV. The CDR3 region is CASSLRQGSWTEAFF. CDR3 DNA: TGTGCCAGCAGCTTACGACAGGGGAGCTGGACTGAAGCTTTCTTT.

The CDR3 DNA follows: TGTGCCAGCAGCTTTCGGGTAGCGGGAGGGCCAGAGACCCAGTACTTC. Residues: CASSFRVAGGPETQYF. The rearrangement uses TRBV5-6 and TRBJ2-5; TRBD2 agrees at 11 bases. The ends lost 2 bases at V and 4 bases at J; junction bases unmatched: 7. The germline gives CDR1 SGHDT, CDR2 YYEEEE. This CDR3 is built from 16 residues. The whole variable domain, remainder taken from reference TRBV5-6 and TRBJ2-5, is DAGVTQSPTHLIKTRGQQVTLRCSPKSGHDTVSWYQQALGQGPQFIFQYYEEEERQRGNFPDRFSGHQFPNYSSELNVNALLLGDSALYLCASSFRVAGGPETQYFGPGTRLLVL.

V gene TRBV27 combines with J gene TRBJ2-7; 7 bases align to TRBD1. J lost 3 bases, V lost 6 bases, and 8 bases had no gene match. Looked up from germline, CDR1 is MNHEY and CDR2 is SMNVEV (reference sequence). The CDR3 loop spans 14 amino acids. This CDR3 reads CASRRQGPDYEQYF. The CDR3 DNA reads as TGTGCCAGCAGGCGACAGGGACCGGACTACGAGCAGTACTTC.

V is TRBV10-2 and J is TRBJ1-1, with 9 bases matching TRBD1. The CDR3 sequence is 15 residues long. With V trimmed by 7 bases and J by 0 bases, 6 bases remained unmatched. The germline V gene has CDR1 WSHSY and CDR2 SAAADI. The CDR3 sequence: CASIRTGAMNTEAFF. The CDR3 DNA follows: TGCGCCAGCATTCGGACAGGGGCAATGAACACTGAAGCTTTCTTT.

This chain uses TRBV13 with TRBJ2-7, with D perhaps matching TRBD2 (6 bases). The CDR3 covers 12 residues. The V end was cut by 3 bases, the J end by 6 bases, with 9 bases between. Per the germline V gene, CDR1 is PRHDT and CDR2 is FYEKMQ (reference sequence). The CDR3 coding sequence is TGTGCCAGCAGCTTTGCGGGGTCCGAGCAGTACTTC. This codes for CASSFAGSEQYF.

Here the CDR3 DNA reads TGTGCCAGCAGTGAATACGGAGGGACAGGCACAGATACGCAGTATTTT. Protein sequence: CASSEYGGTGTDTQYF. This rearrangement joins TRBV25-1 to TRBJ2-3; maybe TRBD1 (7 bases). Trimming pared 0 bases from V and 1 base from J, leaving 11 bases between. CDR1 and CDR2 from the germline V gene are MGHDK and SYGVNS. The CDR3 extends over 16 amino acids.

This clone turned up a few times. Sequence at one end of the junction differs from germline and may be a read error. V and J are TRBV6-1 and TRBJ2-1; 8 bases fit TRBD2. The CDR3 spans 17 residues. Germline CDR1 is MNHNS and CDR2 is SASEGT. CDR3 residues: CASSGGASGYAWNEQLF. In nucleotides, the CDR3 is TGTGCCAGCAGTGGAGGGGCTAGCGGGTATGCGTGGAATGAGCAGCTCTTC.

CDR3 residues: CASSLTTSGRRETQYF. The CDR3 DNA reads as TGCGCCAGCAGCTTAACAACTAGCGGGAGGCGAGAGACCCAGTACTTC. This chain joins TRBV5-1 and TRBJ2-5, with 12 bases matching TRBD2. Germline values: CDR1 SGHRS, CDR2 YFSETQ. The V and J ends lost 2 bases and 4 bases, in that order; junction bases with no gene match: 6. This CDR3 spans 16 amino acids.

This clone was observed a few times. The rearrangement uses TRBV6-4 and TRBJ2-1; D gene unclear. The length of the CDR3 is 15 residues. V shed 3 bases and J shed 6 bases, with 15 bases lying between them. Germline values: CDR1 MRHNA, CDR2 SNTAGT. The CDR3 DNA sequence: TGTGCCAGCAGTGAAATGGCTAGTGCAGTCAATGAGCAGTTCTTC. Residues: CASSEMASAVNEQFF.

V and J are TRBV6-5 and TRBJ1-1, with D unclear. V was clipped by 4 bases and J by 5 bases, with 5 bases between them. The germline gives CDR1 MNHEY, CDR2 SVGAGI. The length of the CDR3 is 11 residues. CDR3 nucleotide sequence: TGTGCCAGCAGTTCGTCTACTGAAGCTTTCTTT. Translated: CASSSSTEAFF.

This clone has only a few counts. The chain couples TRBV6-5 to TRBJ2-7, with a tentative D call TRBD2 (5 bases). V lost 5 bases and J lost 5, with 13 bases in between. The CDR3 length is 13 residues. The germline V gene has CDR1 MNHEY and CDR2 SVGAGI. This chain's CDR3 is CASSRSGIDEQYF. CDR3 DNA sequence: TGTGCCAGCAGTCGTTCCGGGATTGACGAGCAGTACTTC.

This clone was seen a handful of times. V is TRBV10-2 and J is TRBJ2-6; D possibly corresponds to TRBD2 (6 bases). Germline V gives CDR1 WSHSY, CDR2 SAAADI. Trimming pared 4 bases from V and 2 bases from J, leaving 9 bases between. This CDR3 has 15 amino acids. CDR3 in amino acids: CASSARGAGANVLTF. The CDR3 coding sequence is TGCGCCAGCAGTGCCCGCGGGGCTGGGGCCAACGTCCTGACTTTC.

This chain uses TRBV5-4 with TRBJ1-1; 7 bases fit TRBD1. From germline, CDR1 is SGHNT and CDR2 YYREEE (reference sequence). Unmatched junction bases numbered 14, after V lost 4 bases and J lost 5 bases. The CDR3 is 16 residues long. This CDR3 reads CASSTKLDRANTEAFF. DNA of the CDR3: TGTGCCAGCAGCACAAAGCTTGACAGGGCAAATACTGAAGCTTTCTTT.